This T cell receptor (beta chain) came from a study of blood T cell repertoires in COVID-19. Study-level information: The United States, Italy and Spain provided the acute and convalescent COVID-19 samples. Sources were T cells, B-cell-depleted T cells, or PBMCs; the material itself was cDNA or gDNA.

As handled by the study authors: Counts of nucleated cells, estimated from reference gene primer amplification, were obtained. Only in-frame clones appear in the TCRdb table, and some are missing; sequencing was by immunoSEQ multiplex PCR. V and J calls and clone size are those listed in that table; D and trimming were worked out from the DNA. Of tens of thousands of clones in the sample, under 85% are singletons; the top ten hold 12%. Sequencing was carried out using peripheral blood. The source is a human donor in a cohort sampled during active COVID-19.

CDR3 protein: CASRPAGGKWEQFF. The DNA of the CDR3 is TGCGCCAGCAGACCGGCGGGGGGGAAGTGGGAGCAGTTCTTC. The chain carries TRBV5-1 and TRBJ2-1, with 9 positions matching TRBD2. CDR1 SGHRS and CDR2 YFSETQ come from the germline V gene. Germline trimming cut 5 bases from V and 10 bases from J; bases unmatched to any gene: 10. The CDR3 length is 14 residues. The full variable domain, rest sourced from reference TRBV5-1 and TRBJ2-1, is KAGVTQTPRYLIKTRGQQVTLSCSPISGHRSVSWYQQTPGQGLQFLFEYFSETQRNKGNFPGRFSGRQFSNSRSEMNVSTLELGDSALYLCASRPAGGKWEQFFGPGTRLTVL.